Listed here are 20 T cell receptor beta chains from one sample, sequenced in a study of T cell repertoires in cytomegalovirus infection. TCRdb independently ran MiXCR on the reads; one entry per CDR3 protein. The sample has fewer than 130,000 distinct CDR3 sequences, over 40% seen once. These TCRs are of unknown antigen specificity. This specimen was CD8+ T cells from cultured PBMCs, taken from culture after CMV antigen stimulation. These receptors originate from a human donor in good health (CMV status not recorded). Some clones in this sample may be carry-over from other donors' samples.

The chain has TRBV19 and TRBJ1-5; 8 bases line up with TRBD1. Per germline, CDR1 LNHDA and CDR2 SQIVND (reference sequence). This CDR3 has 15 residues. V shed 1 base, J shed 3 bases, and the junction held 2 bases outside the gene matches. In nucleotides, the CDR3 is TGTGCCAGTAGTATAGGACAGGGGCCCAATCAGCCCCAGCATTTT. As protein: CASSIGQGPNQPQHF.

This clonotype was detected only a few times. The J gene is TRBJ2-1, the V gene TRBV5-4; 10 bases match TRBD2. V gave up 2 bases and J gave up 9 bases; unmatched junction bases: 5. In germline, CDR1 is SGHNT, CDR2 YYREEE (reference sequence). This CDR3 is 14 amino acids long. The CDR3 DNA follows: TGTGCCAGCAGCTTTATAGCGGGGGGACCTGAGCAGTTCTTC. Encoded protein: CASSFIAGGPEQFF. The full variable domain, rest sourced from reference TRBV5-4 and TRBJ2-1, is ETGVTQSPTHLIKTRGQQVTLRCSSQSGHNTVSWYQQALGQGPQFIFQYYREEENGRGNFPPRFSGLQFPNYSSELNVNALELDDSALYLCASSFIAGGPEQFFGPGTRLTVL.

CDR3 protein: CASRRGSTEAFF. The CDR3 DNA is TGTGCCAGCAGGAGGGGGAGCACTGAAGCTTTCTTT. This sequence joins TRBV2 and TRBJ1-1; the D gene is possibly TRBD1 (6 bases). The germline gives CDR1 SNHLY, CDR2 FYNNEI. This CDR3 is built from 12 residues. V was shortened by 6 bases and J by 4 bases, with 9 bases between the two germline ends.

The chain employs TRBV10-3 and TRBJ1-1, with D perhaps matching TRBD1 (5 bases). CDR3 length: 12 amino acids. Trimming left V 2 bases short and J 11 bases short, with 12 bases between. Looked up from germline, CDR1 is ENHRY and CDR2 is SYGVKD. In nucleotides, the CDR3 is TGTGCCATCAGTGAGCAGGGACGTGAGGCTTTCTTT. It codes for CAISEQGREAFF.

V and J are TRBV4-1 and TRBJ1-2; D uncertain. Trimming cost V 2 bases and J 6 bases, with 13 bases left between them. The CDR3 totals 14 residues. Germline CDR1 reads MGHRA; CDR2 reads YSYEKL. DNA of the CDR3: TGCGCCAGCAGCCAACCCCCGAGTGGAGATGGCTACACCTTC. Translated, it gives CASSQPPSGDGYTF.

This chain joins TRBV6-8 and TRBJ2-7; 9 bases fit TRBD2. V lost 3 bases, J lost 5 bases, and 2 bases stayed unmatched. This CDR3 is 13 amino acids long. In germline, CDR1 is MNHGY, CDR2 SAAAGT. The CDR3 here is CASSYSGGNEQYF. CDR3 nucleotide sequence: TGTGCCAGCAGTTATAGCGGGGGCAACGAGCAGTACTTC.

V gene TRBV7-6 combines with J gene TRBJ1-1, with D perhaps matching TRBD1 (5 bases). Trimming stripped 5 bases from V and 3 bases from J, with 10 bases between. Germline V gene lookup returns CDR1 SGHVS and CDR2 FNYEAQ. The CDR3 is 13 residues long. The CDR3 loop is CASSPGTYTEAFF. The CDR3 DNA reads TGTGCCAGCAGCCCAGGGACCTACACTGAAGCTTTCTTT.

The V gene is TRBV7-2, the J gene TRBJ2-1; 7 bases line up with TRBD1. With V trimmed by 5 bases and J by 3 bases, 1 base remained unmatched. This CDR3 spans 13 amino acids. Per germline, CDR1 SGHTA and CDR2 FQGNSA. CDR3 loop: CASSRQGYNEQFF. The CDR3 nucleotides read TGTGCCAGCAGCCGACAGGGCTACAATGAGCAGTTCTTC.

The chain links TRBV6-5 to TRBJ1-2; TRBD1 agrees at 8 bases. Trimming took 7 bases from V and 4 from J; bases not matched to a gene: 8. There are 14 residues in the CDR3. Looked up from germline, CDR1 is MNHEY and CDR2 is SVGAGI. The CDR3 region has the DNA TGTGCCAGCAACGGACAGGGTGGGGCCTATGGCTACACCTTC. Translated, it gives CASNGQGGAYGYTF.

This clonotype was observed many times. This chain joins TRBV6-1 and TRBJ1-1; D is unresolved. CDR3 size: 14 residues. In germline, CDR1 is MNHNS, CDR2 SASEGT. V lost 2 bases and J lost 3, with 10 bases in between. This CDR3 is CASSETGGDTEAFF. CDR3 DNA: TGTGCCAGCAGTGAAACTGGCGGTGACACTGAAGCTTTCTTT.

This clonotype was observed at least ten times. The genes are TRBV7-6 and TRBJ2-6; 7 bases fit TRBD1. The ends lost 5 bases at V and 4 bases at J; junction bases unmatched: 8. This CDR3 is built from 16 residues. From germline, CDR1 is SGHVS and CDR2 FNYEAQ. The DNA of the CDR3 is TGTGCCAGCAGCCCCGAGACAGGGACCGGGGCCAACGTCCTGACTTTC. This sequence encodes CASSPETGTGANVLTF. Filled out from reference TRBV7-6 and TRBJ2-6, the complete variable domain reads GAGVSQSPRYKVTKRGQDVALRCDPISGHVSLYWYRQALGQGPEFLTYFNYEAQQDKSGLPNDRFSAERPEGSISTLTIQRTEQRDSAMYRCASSPETGTGANVLTFGAGSRLTVL.

This clonotype was counted only a few times. This chain uses TRBV2 with TRBJ2-5; 7 bases align to TRBD1. V was pared by 5 bases and J by 5 bases, with 5 bases of the junction left unmatched. The V gene's germline CDR1 is SNHLY and CDR2 FYNNEI. The CDR3 sequence is 13 residues long. Here the CDR3 DNA reads TGTGCCAGCAGTCCGGGACAGCTCGAGACCCAGTACTTC. This encodes CASSPGQLETQYF. Looking up the rest from reference TRBV2 and TRBJ2-5 gives the full variable domain: EPEVTQTPSHQVTQMGQEVILRCVPISNHLYFYWYRQILGQKVEFLVSFYNNEISEKSEIFDDQFSVERPDGSNFTLKIRSTKLEDSAMYFCASSPGQLETQYFGPGTRLLVL.

V and J are TRBV7-9 and TRBJ1-4, with unresolved D. The germline V gene encodes CDR1 SEHNR and CDR2 FQNEAQ (reference sequence). The CDR3 runs to 13 residues. Deletions cut 3 bases from V and 0 bases from J, with 2 bases between. The CDR3 loop is CASSFATNEKLFF. DNA of the CDR3: TGTGCCAGCAGCTTTGCAACTAATGAAAAACTGTTTTTT.

This chain joins TRBV7-6 and TRBJ2-5; D unresolved. This CDR3 has 14 amino acids. V lost 5 bases, J lost 2 bases, and 12 bases lay in between. From germline, CDR1 is SGHVS and CDR2 FNYEAQ. The DNA for the CDR3 is TGTGCCAGCAGCCCTTTGGACGGACAAGAGACCCAGTACTTC. As protein: CASSPLDGQETQYF.

This clonotype was seen ten or more times. The genes are TRBV7-6 and TRBJ2-3, with D possibly matching TRBD2 (5 bases). The CDR3 consists of 15 residues. The V and J ends lost 6 bases and 0 bases respectively, with 13 bases between them. CDR1 is SGHVS and CDR2 is FNYEAQ in the germline V gene. The CDR3, as DNA: TGTGCCAGCAGATTGGAGGCTTCTAGCACAGATACGCAGTATTTT. This translates into CASRLEASSTDTQYF. The whole variable domain, filled in from reference TRBV7-6 and TRBJ2-3, reads GAGVSQSPRYKVTKRGQDVALRCDPISGHVSLYWYRQALGQGPEFLTYFNYEAQQDKSGLPNDRFSAERPEGSISTLTIQRTEQRDSAMYRCASRLEASSTDTQYFGPGTRLTVL.

The chain is built from TRBV15 and TRBJ1-3, with D uncertain. The V end was cut by 2 bases, the J end by 4 bases, with 6 bases between. In germline, CDR1 is LNHNV, CDR2 YYDKDF (reference sequence). There are 13 residues in the CDR3. This CDR3 reads CATSRPPGNTIYF. The CDR3 bases are TGTGCCACCAGCAGACCTCCGGGAAACACCATATATTTT.

This clonotype was recorded many times. The V gene is TRBV5-6, the J gene TRBJ2-5, with 7 nucleotides matching TRBD1. The germline CDR1 and CDR2 sequences are SGHDT and YYEEEE. V gave up 5 bases and J gave up 0 bases; unmatched junction bases: 10. This CDR3 has 16 residues. This chain's CDR3 is CASRPRTGEYQETQYF. The CDR3 DNA follows: TGTGCCAGCAGACCCCGGACAGGCGAGTACCAAGAGACCCAGTACTTC.

This clonotype occurred a few times. The genes are TRBV7-9 and TRBJ2-1; possible D gene TRBD1, 5 bases. V shed 0 bases and J shed 0 bases, with 9 bases lying between them. CDR1 and CDR2 from the germline V gene are SEHNR and FQNEAQ (reference sequence). This CDR3 has 16 residues. The CDR3 DNA follows: TGTGCCAGCAGCTTAGCGGGGCAGAGCTCCTACAATGAGCAGTTCTTC. Protein: CASSLAGQSSYNEQFF.

V gene TRBV7-9 combines with J gene TRBJ2-3, with D perhaps being TRBD1 or TRBD2 (7 bases each). Trimming removed 4 bases from V and 4 bases from J, with 15 bases in between. This CDR3 is built from 15 residues. Germline V gene lookup returns CDR1 SEHNR and CDR2 FQNEAQ (reference sequence). The CDR3 sequence is CASSYPGGASDTQYF. CDR3 DNA sequence: TGTGCCAGCAGCTACCCAGGGGGGGCCTCAGATACGCAGTATTTT.

This clonotype was observed a few times. The rearrangement uses TRBV29-1 and TRBJ2-5, with 11 positions matching TRBD1. Germline V CDR1 and CDR2: SQVTM, ANQGSEA. V lost 3 bases and J lost 4; bases outside the gene matches: 4. CDR3 length equals 14 residues. The DNA for the CDR3 is TGCAGCGTTGATCCCGGACAGGGGGCAGAGACCCAGTACTTC. It codes for CSVDPGQGAETQYF.